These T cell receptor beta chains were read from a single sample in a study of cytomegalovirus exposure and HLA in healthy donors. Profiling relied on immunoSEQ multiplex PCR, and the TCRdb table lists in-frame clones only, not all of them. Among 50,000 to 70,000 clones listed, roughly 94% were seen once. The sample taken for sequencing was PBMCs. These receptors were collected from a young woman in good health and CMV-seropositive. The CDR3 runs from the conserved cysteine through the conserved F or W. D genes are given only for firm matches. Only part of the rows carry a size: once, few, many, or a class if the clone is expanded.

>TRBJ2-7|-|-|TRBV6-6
CASSYTEGEQYF
TGTGCCAGCAGTTACACGGAGGGCGAGCAGTACTTC
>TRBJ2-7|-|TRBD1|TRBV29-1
CSVETDRGDYEQYF
TGCAGCGTTGAAACGGACAGGGGCGATTACGAGCAGTACTTC
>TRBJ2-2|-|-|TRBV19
CASSMGLANTGELFF
TGTGCCAGTAGTATGGGACTTGCGAACACCGGGGAGCTGTTTTTT
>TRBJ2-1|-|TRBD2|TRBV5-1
CASSPPGTSGTPPYNEQFF
TGCGCCAGCAGCCCGCCAGGGACTAGCGGGACCCCACCCTACAATGAGCAGTTCTTC
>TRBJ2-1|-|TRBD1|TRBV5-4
CASSWDRGANEQFF
TGTGCCAGCAGCTGGGACAGGGGAGCCAATGAGCAGTTCTTC
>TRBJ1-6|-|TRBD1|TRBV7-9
CASSSGQGGSPLHF
TGTGCCAGCAGCTCGGGACAGGGCGGCTCACCCCTCCACTTT
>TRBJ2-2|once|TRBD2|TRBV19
CASSREAGVNTGELFF
TGTGCCAGTAGTAGAGAAGCGGGAGTCAACACCGGGGAGCTGTTTTTT
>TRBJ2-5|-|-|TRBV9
CASSVGGGGPRTQYF
TGTGCCAGCAGCGTAGGGGGCGGGGGCCCTAGAACCCAGTACTTC
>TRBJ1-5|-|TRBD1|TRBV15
CATSGPDRQGNQPQHF
TGTGCCACCAGCGGCCCGGACAGGCAGGGAAATCAGCCCCAGCATTTT
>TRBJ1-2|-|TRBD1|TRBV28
CASSPAQGAVYYGYTF
TGTGCCAGCAGTCCTGCTCAGGGGGCGGTGTACTATGGCTACACCTTC
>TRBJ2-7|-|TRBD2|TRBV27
CASSRDYRYEQYF
TGTGCCAGCAGCCGGGACTACCGATACGAGCAGTACTTC
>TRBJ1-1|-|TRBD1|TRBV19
CASSTHPTGAEAFF
TGTGCCAGTAGTACCCATCCTACAGGGGCCGAAGCTTTCTTT
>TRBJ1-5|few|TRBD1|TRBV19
CASSIDRVDQPQHF
TGTGCCAGTAGTATTGACAGGGTGGACCAGCCCCAGCATTTT
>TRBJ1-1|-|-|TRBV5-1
CASSDQGFMNTEAFF
TGCGCCAGCAGCGACCAGGGTTTCATGAACACTGAAGCTTTCTTT
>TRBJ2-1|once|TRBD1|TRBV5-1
CASSLTGQGSYNEQFF
TGCGCCAGCAGCTTGACCGGACAGGGTTCCTACAATGAGCAGTTCTTC
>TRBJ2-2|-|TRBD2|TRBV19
CASSIGAGGRIFNTGELFF
TGTGCCAGTAGTATAGGAGCGGGGGGCCGTATATTCAACACCGGGGAGCTGTTTTTT
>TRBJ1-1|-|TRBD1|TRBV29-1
CSAQPAGGRITEAFF
TGCAGCGCCCAACCTGCAGGGGGACGTATCACTGAAGCTTTCTTT
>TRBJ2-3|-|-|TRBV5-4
CASSLEGSPPDTQYF
TGTGCCAGCAGCTTGGAGGGGTCTCCTCCAGATACGCAGTATTTT
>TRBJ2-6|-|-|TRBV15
CATSRDTDRRTGANVLTF
TGTGCCACCAGCAGAGACACAGACAGAAGAACTGGGGCCAACGTCCTGACTTTC
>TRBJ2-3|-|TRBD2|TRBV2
CASSPSGGTGTDTQYF
TGTGCCAGCAGCCCCAGCGGGGGGACTGGGACAGATACGCAGTATTTT
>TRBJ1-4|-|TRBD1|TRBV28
CASSSPRGATEKLFF
TGTGCCAGCAGTTCCCCCAGGGGGGCGACTGAAAAACTGTTTTTT
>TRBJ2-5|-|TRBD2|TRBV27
CASRRSGNRETQYF
TGTGCCAGCAGACGTAGCGGGAACCGAGAGACCCAGTACTTC
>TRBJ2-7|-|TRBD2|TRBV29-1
CSALAGAPYEQYF
TGCAGCGCACTAGCGGGAGCCCCCTACGAGCAGTACTTC
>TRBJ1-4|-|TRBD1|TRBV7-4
CASSSWGQRNEKLFF
TGTGCCAGCAGCTCGTGGGGACAGAGGAATGAAAAACTGTTTTTT
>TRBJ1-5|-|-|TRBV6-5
CASSYSNRANQPQHF
TGTGCCAGCAGTTACTCGAACAGGGCCAATCAGCCCCAGCATTTT
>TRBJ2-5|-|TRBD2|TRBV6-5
CASSYGLAAETQYF
TGTGCCAGCAGTTACGGACTAGCGGCGGAGACCCAGTACTTC
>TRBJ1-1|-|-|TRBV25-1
CASRGPGGAEAFF
TGTGCCAGCCGAGGCCCGGGGGGTGCTGAAGCTTTCTTT
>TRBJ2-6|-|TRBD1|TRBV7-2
CASSLAVRQGASGANVLTF
TGTGCCAGCAGCTTAGCGGTTAGACAGGGGGCTTCTGGGGCCAACGTCCTGACTTTC
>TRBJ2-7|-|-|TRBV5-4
CASSLEGAPGEQYF
TGTGCCAGCAGCTTGGAAGGCGCGCCGGGCGAGCAGTACTTC
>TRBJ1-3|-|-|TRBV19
CASSISAGSGNTIYF
TGTGCCAGTAGTATTTCGGCAGGCTCTGGAAACACCATATATTTT
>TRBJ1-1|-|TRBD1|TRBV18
CASSPYRDRELGGTEAFF
TGTGCCAGCTCACCCTACCGGGACAGGGAGCTCGGTGGCACTGAAGCTTTCTTT
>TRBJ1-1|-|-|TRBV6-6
CASSYSGGEAFF
TGTGCCAGCAGTTACTCAGGCGGTGAAGCTTTCTTT
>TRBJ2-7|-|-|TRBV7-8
CASSLVAYVDQNNYEQYF
TGTGCCAGCAGCTTAGTAGCGTATGTAGACCAAAACAACTACGAGCAGTACTTC
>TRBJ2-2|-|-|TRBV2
CASRGQTGELFF
TGTGCCAGCAGGGGACAAACCGGGGAGCTGTTTTTT
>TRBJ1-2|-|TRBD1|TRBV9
CASSRNRDREDGYTF
TGTGCCAGCAGTAGGAACCGGGACAGGGAAGATGGCTACACCTTC
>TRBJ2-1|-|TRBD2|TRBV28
CASRPGGASNEQFF
TGTGCCAGCAGACCGGGGGGGGCGAGCAATGAGCAGTTCTTC
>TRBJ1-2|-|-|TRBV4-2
CASSQDQEDPTDYGYTF
TGTGCCAGCAGCCAAGATCAGGAGGACCCGACGGACTATGGCTACACCTTC
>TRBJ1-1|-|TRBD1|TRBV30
CASEGQDFEAFF
TGTGCCAGCGAAGGACAGGACTTTGAAGCTTTCTTT
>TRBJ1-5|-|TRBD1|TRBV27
CASSVTGFNQPQHF
TGTGCCAGCAGTGTGACAGGGTTCAATCAGCCCCAGCATTTT
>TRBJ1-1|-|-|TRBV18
CASSLDMNTEAFF
TGTGCCAGCTCACTCGACATGAACACTGAAGCTTTCTTT
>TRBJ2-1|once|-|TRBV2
CASSDVGRSVNNEQFF
TGTGCCAGCAGTGACGTGGGTCGGAGTGTAAACAATGAGCAGTTCTTC
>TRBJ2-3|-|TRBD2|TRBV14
CASSQGPPGLATADTQYF
TGTGCCAGCAGCCAAGGCCCACCGGGACTAGCAACCGCAGATACGCAGTATTTT
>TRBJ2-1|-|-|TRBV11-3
CASSKGQGISDEQFF
TGTGCCAGCAGCAAGGGGCAGGGTATCTCGGATGAGCAGTTCTTC
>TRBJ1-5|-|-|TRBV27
CASSPNRDQPQHF
TGTGCCAGCAGTCCCAACAGGGATCAGCCCCAGCATTTT